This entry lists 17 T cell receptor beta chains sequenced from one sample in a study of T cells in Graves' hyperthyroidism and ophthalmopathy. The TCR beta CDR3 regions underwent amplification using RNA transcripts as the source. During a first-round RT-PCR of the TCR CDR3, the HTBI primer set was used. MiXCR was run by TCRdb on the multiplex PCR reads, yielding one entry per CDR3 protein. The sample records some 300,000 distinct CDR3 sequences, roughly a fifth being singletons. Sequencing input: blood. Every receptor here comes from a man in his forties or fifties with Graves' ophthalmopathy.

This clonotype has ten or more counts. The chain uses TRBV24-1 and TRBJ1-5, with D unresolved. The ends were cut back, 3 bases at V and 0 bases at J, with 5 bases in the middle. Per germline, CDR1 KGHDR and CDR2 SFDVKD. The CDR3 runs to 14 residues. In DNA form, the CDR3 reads TGTGCCACCAGTGATGCGGATAGCAATCAGCCCCAGCATTTT. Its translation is CATSDADSNQPQHF.

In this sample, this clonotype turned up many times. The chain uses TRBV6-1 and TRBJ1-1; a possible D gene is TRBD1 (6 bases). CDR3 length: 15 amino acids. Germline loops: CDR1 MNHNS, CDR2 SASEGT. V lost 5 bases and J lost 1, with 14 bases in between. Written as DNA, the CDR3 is TGTGCCAGCAGTTTCCTTCTACAGGGGAACACTGAAGCTTTCTTT. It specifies CASSFLLQGNTEAFF.

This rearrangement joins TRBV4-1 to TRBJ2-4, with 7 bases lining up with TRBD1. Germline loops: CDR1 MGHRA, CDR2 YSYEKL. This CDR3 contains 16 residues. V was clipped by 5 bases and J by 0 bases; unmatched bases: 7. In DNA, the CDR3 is TGCGCCAGCAGCAGCACCCAGGGGGTAGCCAAAAACATTCAGTACTTC. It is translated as CASSSTQGVAKNIQYF.

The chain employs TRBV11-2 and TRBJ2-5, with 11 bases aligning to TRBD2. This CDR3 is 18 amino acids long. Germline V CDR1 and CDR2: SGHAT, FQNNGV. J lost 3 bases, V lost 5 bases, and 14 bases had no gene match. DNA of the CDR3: TGTGCCAGCAGCCCAGGCCCGGTAGCGGGAGGGTTGGAAGAGACCCAGTACTTC. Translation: CASSPGPVAGGLEETQYF.

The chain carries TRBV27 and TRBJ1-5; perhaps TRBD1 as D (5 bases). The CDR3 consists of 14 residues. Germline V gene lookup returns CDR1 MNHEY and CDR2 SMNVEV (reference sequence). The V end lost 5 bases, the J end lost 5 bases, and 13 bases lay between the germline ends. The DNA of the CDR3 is TGTGCCAGCAGTGCCAGGGATCGGGATCAGCCCCAGCATTTT. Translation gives CASSARDRDQPQHF.

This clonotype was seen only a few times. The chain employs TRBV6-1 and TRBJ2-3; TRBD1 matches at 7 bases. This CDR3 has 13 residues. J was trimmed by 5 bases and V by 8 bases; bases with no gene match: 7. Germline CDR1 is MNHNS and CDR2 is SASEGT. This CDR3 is CASAEGALDTQYF. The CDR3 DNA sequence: TGTGCCAGCGCTGAGGGGGCATTAGATACGCAGTATTTT.

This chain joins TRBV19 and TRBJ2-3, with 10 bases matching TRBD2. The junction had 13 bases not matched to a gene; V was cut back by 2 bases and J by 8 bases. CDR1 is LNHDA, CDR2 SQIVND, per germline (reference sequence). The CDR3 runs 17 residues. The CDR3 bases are TGTGCCAGTAGTATAATAAGTAGCGGGAGGCCACAACCTACGCAGTATTTT. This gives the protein CASSIISSGRPQPTQYF. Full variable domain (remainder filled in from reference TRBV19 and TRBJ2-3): DGGITQSPKYLFRKEGQNVTLSCEQNLNHDAMYWYRQDPGQGLRLIYYSQIVNDFQKGDIAEGYSVSREKKESFPLTVTSAQKNPTAFYLCASSIISSGRPQPTQYFGPGTRLTVL.

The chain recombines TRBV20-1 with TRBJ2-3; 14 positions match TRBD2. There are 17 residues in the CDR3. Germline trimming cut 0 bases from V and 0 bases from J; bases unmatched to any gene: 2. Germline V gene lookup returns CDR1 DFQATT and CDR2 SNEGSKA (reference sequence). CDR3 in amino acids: CSAREGLAGGSTDTQYF. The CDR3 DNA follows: TGCAGTGCTAGAGAAGGACTAGCGGGAGGAAGCACAGATACGCAGTATTTT.

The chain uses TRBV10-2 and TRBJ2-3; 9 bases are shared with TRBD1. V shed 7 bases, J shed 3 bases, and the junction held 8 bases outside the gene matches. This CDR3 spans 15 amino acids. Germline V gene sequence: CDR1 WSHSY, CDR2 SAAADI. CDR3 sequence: CASTDRTGATDTQYF. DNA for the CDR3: TGCGCCAGCACCGATCGGACAGGGGCAACAGATACGCAGTATTTT.

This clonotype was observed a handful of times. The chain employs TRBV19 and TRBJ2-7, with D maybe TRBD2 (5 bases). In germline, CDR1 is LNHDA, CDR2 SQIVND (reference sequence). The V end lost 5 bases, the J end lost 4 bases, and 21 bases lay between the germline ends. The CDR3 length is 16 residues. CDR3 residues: CASSHRQEVPAYEQYF. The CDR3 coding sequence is TGTGCCAGTAGTCATCGCCAGGAGGTTCCTGCGTACGAGCAGTACTTC.

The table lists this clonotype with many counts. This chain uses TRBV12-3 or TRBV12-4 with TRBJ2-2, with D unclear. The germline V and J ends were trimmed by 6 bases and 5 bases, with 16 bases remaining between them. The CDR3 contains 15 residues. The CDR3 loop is CASRLGLEFTGELFF. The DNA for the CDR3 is TGTGCCAGCAGACTCGGGCTCGAGTTTACCGGGGAGCTGTTTTTT.

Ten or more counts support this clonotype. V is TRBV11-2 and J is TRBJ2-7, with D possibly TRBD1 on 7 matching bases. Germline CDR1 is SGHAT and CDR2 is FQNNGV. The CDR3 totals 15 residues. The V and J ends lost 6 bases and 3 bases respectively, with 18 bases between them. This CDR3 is CASRRIGGTDYEQYF. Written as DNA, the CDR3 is TGTGCCAGCAGGCGTATAGGCGGGACAGACTACGAGCAGTACTTC.

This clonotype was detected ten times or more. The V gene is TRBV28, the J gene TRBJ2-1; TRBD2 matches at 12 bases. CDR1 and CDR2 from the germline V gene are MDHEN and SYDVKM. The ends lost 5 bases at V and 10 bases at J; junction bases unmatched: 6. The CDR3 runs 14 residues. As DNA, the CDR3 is TGTGCCAGCAGTACGACTAGCGGGAGAGTCGAGCAGTTCTTC. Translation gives CASSTTSGRVEQFF.

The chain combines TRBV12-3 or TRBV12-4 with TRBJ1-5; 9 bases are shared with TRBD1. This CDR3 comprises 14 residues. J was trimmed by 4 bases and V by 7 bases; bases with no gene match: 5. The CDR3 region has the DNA TGTGCCAGCACCCGGGACAGGGAAAATCAGCCCCAGCATTTT. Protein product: CASTRDRENQPQHF.

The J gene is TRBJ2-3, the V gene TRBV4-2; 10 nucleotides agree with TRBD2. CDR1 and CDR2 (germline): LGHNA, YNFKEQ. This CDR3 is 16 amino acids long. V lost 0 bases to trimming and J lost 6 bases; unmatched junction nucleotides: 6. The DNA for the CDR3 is TGTGCCAGCAGCCAAGATACTAGCGGGATGGGGGATACGCAGTATTTT. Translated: CASSQDTSGMGDTQYF.

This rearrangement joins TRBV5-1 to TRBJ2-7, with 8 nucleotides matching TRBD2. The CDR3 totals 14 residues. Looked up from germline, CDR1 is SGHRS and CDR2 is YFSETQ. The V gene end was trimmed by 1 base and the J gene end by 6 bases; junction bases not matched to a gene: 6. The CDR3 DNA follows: TGCGCCAGCAGCTTGAGAGGAGCGGGAGTCGAGCAGTACTTC. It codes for CASSLRGAGVEQYF. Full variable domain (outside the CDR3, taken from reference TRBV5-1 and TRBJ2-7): KAGVTQTPRYLIKTRGQQVTLSCSPISGHRSVSWYQQTPGQGLQFLFEYFSETQRNKGNFPGRFSGRQFSNSRSEMNVSTLELGDSALYLCASSLRGAGVEQYFGPGTRLTVT.

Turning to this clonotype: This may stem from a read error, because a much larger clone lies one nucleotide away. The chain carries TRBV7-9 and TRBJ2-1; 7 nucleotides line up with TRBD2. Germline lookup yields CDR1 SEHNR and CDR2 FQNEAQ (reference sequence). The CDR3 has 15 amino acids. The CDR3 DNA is TGTGCCAGCAGTCCCATGGGGCGGACCGCGGGGGAGCAGTGCTTC. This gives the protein CASSPMGRTAGEQCF.